This T cell receptor (beta chain) was identified in a study of blood T cell repertoires in COVID-19. The wider study: COVID-19 samples collected from the United States, Italy and Spain covered acute and convalescent phases. T cells, B-cell-depleted T cells, or PBMCs provided the cDNA or gDNA that served as material.

Assay used: immunoSEQ multiplex PCR; TCRdb lists only in-frame clones, some missing. The table includes fewer than 250,000 clones, roughly 90% detected once. The germline V gene encodes CDR1 MNHEY and CDR2 SVGEGT. The CDR3 loop spans 19 amino acids. V shed 6 bases, J shed 0 bases, and the junction held 15 bases outside the gene matches. The TCR originated in a woman aged 60 to 75 with acute or convalescent COVID-19. The V and J genes are TRBV6-2 or TRBV6-3 and TRBJ2-1, with TRBD1 matching over 9 bases. The sample was peripheral blood. The CDR3 sequence: CASSHPLPRDRVSYNEQFF. The CDR3 DNA is TGTGCCAGCAGCCACCCCCTTCCCCGGGACAGGGTCTCCTACAATGAGCAGTTCTTC.